A single TCR beta chain is shown here with its context. Its target is unknown. This record comes from a study of CD8+ T cells in alopecia areata. About the research overall: Those treated were given oral tofacitinib at 5 to 10 mg twice daily. Tofacitinib continued for 6 to 18 months and was then withheld for 6 months. General study results and limits: It was lesional scalp, especially alopecia totalis/universalis, that showed higher clonality than normal scalp.

Sorting from PBMCs produced CD4+ and CD8+ T cells. RNA was isolated and reverse transcribed to cDNA, the sequencing template. Libraries were prepared by immunoSEQ multiplex PCR; TCRdb keeps only in-frame clonotypes and omits some of them. This repertoire shows around 130,000 clones, roughly 54% found once; its top ten account for less than 5.5%. V lost 4 bases to trimming and J lost 5 bases; unmatched junction nucleotides: 9. This CDR3 has 14 residues. The germline V gene encodes CDR1 SGHRS and CDR2 YFSETQ. The source material was CD4+ T cells sorted from blood, sampled at week 0. The source is a human donor with alopecia areata. V gene TRBV5-1 combines with J gene TRBJ2-7, with 7 positions matching TRBD1. The CDR3 protein is CASSPENRGHEQYF. The CDR3 DNA is TGCGCCAGCAGCCCGGAGAACAGGGGACACGAGCAGTACTTC.